This T cell receptor beta chain derives from a study of blood T cell repertoires in COVID-19. Trimming stripped 3 bases from V and 4 bases from J, with 13 bases between. The CDR3 extends over 16 amino acids. Germline CDR1 and CDR2: MNHEY and SVGAGI. Per the study methods: Reference gene primer amplification gave estimated nucleated cell counts. Clones were sequenced by immunoSEQ multiplex PCR, and TCRdb holds only the in-frame ones, with some missing. That table furnishes V, J and clone size, whereas the DNA furnished D and trimming. The sample holds approximately 200,000 clones, around 84% seen once. Everyone who took part was 18 to 89 years old, and they came from 20 to 25 US areas. Participants reported their clinical history, and cohort assignment relied on those reports.

This rearrangement joins TRBV6-5 to TRBJ1-6, with no clear D. The TCR was taken from a woman aged 25 to 39 who had recovered from COVID-19. The sample taken for sequencing was PBMCs or T cells enriched from blood (not recorded which). The CDR3 protein is CASSYGESGYNSPLHF. The CDR3 coding sequence is TGTGCCAGCAGTTATGGCGAAAGCGGTTATAATTCACCCCTCCACTTT.